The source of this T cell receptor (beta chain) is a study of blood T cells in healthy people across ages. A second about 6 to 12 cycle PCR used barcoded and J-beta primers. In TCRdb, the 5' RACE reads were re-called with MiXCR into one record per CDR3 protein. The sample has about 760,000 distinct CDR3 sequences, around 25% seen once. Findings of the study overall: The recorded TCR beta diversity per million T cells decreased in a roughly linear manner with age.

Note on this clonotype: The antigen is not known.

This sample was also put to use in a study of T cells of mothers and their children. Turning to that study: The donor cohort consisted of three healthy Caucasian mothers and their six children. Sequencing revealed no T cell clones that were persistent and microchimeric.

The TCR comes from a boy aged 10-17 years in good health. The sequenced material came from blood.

CDR3 DNA sequence: TGCAGTGCTACGGGAGACAAGAACACCGGGGAGCTGTTTTTT. This encodes CSATGDKNTGELFF. This sequence joins TRBV20-1 and TRBJ2-2, with D possibly being TRBD2 (6 bases). CDR1 and CDR2 (germline): DFQATT, SNEGSKA (reference sequence). The CDR3 length is 14 residues. V was clipped by 4 bases and J by 1 base, with 10 bases between them.